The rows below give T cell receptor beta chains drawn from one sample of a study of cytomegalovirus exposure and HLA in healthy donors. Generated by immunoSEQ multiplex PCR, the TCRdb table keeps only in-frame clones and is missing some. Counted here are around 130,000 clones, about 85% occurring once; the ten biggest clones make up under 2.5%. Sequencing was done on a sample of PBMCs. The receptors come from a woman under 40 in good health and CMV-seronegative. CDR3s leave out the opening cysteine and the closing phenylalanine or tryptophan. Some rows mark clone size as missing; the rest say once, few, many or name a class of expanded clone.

CDR3aa: ASSERTGGARETQY
abundance: -
v_gene: TRBV6-1

CDR3aa: AISDGGDSVDQPQH
abundance: few
v_gene: TRBV10-3

CDR3aa: ASSQDPSGGPNTGELF
abundance: -
v_gene: TRBV4-3

CDR3aa: ASSPRDRAYEQY
abundance: -
v_gene: TRBV9

CDR3aa: ASRDRTDLTGELF
abundance: few
v_gene: TRBV19

CDR3aa: ASRYRGVGLYEQY
abundance: -
v_gene: TRBV19

CDR3aa: TSSAGGGDYGYT
abundance: once
v_gene: TRBV5-4

CDR3aa: AWSVQGVRINEQF
abundance: once
v_gene: TRBV30

CDR3aa: ASSRTGGAGETQY
abundance: -
v_gene: TRBV2

CDR3aa: ASSYASAGELF
abundance: few
v_gene: TRBV7-9

CDR3aa: ARSPGLAGEDTGELF
abundance: -
v_gene: TRBV5-3

CDR3aa: ASSEAGSYGYT
abundance: -
v_gene: TRBV6-1

CDR3aa: ASSFGGTVTEAF
abundance: -
v_gene: TRBV7-3

CDR3aa: ASSYRTEQGYT
abundance: -
v_gene: TRBV6-6

CDR3aa: ASASGGIRNTEAF
abundance: once
v_gene: TRBV6-5

CDR3aa: ASSPRSGGVLTDTQY
abundance: -
v_gene: TRBV19

CDR3aa: ASSLAGGRTGDYGYT
abundance: -
v_gene: TRBV5-1

CDR3aa: ASSLGSGYNSPLH
abundance: -
v_gene: TRBV7-2

CDR3aa: ASSYSTATNEKLF
abundance: -
v_gene: TRBV6-6

CDR3aa: ASSAGKNIQY
abundance: -
v_gene: TRBV27

CDR3aa: SVLTGTSGGARTGELF
abundance: -
v_gene: TRBV29-1

CDR3aa: ATSRGGSGGDNEQF
abundance: once
v_gene: TRBV15

CDR3aa: ASSQDRGREKLF
abundance: -
v_gene: TRBV6-6

CDR3aa: ASSSLLTGGPGELF
abundance: many
v_gene: TRBV27

CDR3aa: SVEGGTPRGPYEQY
abundance: -
v_gene: TRBV29-1

CDR3aa: ASSEQGTAGYT
abundance: -
v_gene: TRBV7-9

CDR3aa: ASSRGTVSNQPQH
abundance: -
v_gene: TRBV7-2

CDR3aa: ASSPDRASLYGYT
abundance: -
v_gene: TRBV27

CDR3aa: ASSLEGQGYEQY
abundance: -
v_gene: TRBV5-1

CDR3aa: ASRAGSGNTIY
abundance: -
v_gene: TRBV9

CDR3aa: ASSQGGGNSYEQY
abundance: -
v_gene: TRBV27

CDR3aa: ASGLGLGGDEQF
abundance: -
v_gene: TRBV12-5

CDR3aa: SVEGLAGGPSYNEQF
abundance: -
v_gene: TRBV29-1

CDR3aa: AWSGQGRAEAF
abundance: -
v_gene: TRBV30

CDR3aa: ASSTPGLLQH
abundance: -
v_gene: TRBV19

CDR3aa: ASSLPLAGGLETQY
abundance: once
v_gene: TRBV7-9

CDR3aa: ASSYAGGSTEAF
abundance: -
v_gene: TRBV6-5

CDR3aa: ASTLRGSDTDEQY
abundance: -
v_gene: TRBV9

CDR3aa: ASSEALVASYEQY
abundance: -
v_gene: TRBV2

CDR3aa: ASGHHTDTQY
abundance: -
v_gene: TRBV12-5

CDR3aa: ASSPPVQETQY
abundance: -
v_gene: TRBV5-1

CDR3aa: AWRPGLAGGSFPTNTQY
abundance: -
v_gene: TRBV30

CDR3aa: ASSLAGDWNTGELF
abundance: -
v_gene: TRBV5-1

CDR3aa: ARSLLSGFHNTDTQY
abundance: -
v_gene: TRBV7-5

CDR3aa: ATSRGRTVSLVEQY
abundance: -
v_gene: TRBV15

CDR3aa: ASSQGGQTNYGYT
abundance: -
v_gene: TRBV19

CDR3aa: ASSEAAGGDYGYT
abundance: -
v_gene: TRBV6-1

CDR3aa: ASGLGLDNEQF
abundance: -
v_gene: TRBV12-5

CDR3aa: ASSQGALSEQY
abundance: once
v_gene: TRBV19

CDR3aa: ASSLVSTEAF
abundance: -
v_gene: TRBV7-2

CDR3aa: ASSLVSGGADWGNEQF
abundance: -
v_gene: TRBV7-2

CDR3aa: ASSFDRGTYGYT
abundance: -
v_gene: TRBV5-5

CDR3aa: ASGGRTAGYT
abundance: -
v_gene: TRBV9

CDR3aa: ASSLVGQGAFGYT
abundance: few
v_gene: TRBV5-1